These 4 T cell receptor beta chains were all obtained from the same sample, sequenced in a study of shared clonotypes between healthy human individuals. Some clones are missing from TCRdb's copy, which holds only in-frame ones; the method was immunoSEQ multiplex PCR. Among 2,100,000 or so clones, around 95% were seen once, and the ten largest hold around 0.13%. Sequenced sample: naive CD4+ T cells sorted from blood. As to subset: CD45RA+ positively selected. These receptors were collected from a man younger than 35 in good health.

With respect to this clone: The same CDR3 is also encoded by other DNA sequences in this sample. The rearrangement joins TRBV7-9 to TRBJ2-5; D possibly corresponds to TRBD2 (6 bases). CDR3 length: 13 residues. CDR1 SEHNR and CDR2 FQNEAQ come from the germline V gene (reference sequence). Trimming took 5 bases from V and 1 from J, leaving 8 bases between them. The CDR3 region is CASSTGLQETQYF. CDR3 coding DNA: TGTGCCAGCAGCACGGGACTCCAAGAGACCCAGTACTTC.

The J gene is TRBJ1-2, the V gene TRBV19; TRBD1 agrees at 7 bases. The CDR3 totals 13 residues. With 7 bases clipped from V and 5 bases from J, the junction kept 7 bases outside the gene matches. Germline V gene data show CDR1 as LNHDA and CDR2 as SQIVND (reference sequence). CDR3 amino acids: CASNPGQSYGYTF. DNA for the CDR3: TGTGCCAGTAACCCGGGACAGTCGTATGGCTACACCTTC.

CDR3 in amino acids: CASSSGSSNTGELFF. Written as DNA, the CDR3 is TGTGCCAGCAGCTCCGGGTCCTCAAACACCGGGGAGCTGTTTTTT. The chain couples TRBV5-4 to TRBJ2-2; D is ambiguous. Trimming pared 3 bases from V and 2 bases from J, leaving 11 bases between. This CDR3 region has 15 residues. Germline CDR1 reads SGHNT; CDR2 reads YYREEE (reference sequence).

The V and J genes are TRBV6-1 and TRBJ2-2, with TRBD1 matching 7 bases. The germline gives CDR1 MNHNS, CDR2 SASEGT. Losses at the gene ends were 5 bases for V and 2 bases for J; bases not matched to a gene: 5. CDR3 length equals 15 residues. CDR3 bases: TGTGCCAGCAGTTCGGACAGGTTTAACACCGGGGAGCTGTTTTTT. It is translated as CASSSDRFNTGELFF.